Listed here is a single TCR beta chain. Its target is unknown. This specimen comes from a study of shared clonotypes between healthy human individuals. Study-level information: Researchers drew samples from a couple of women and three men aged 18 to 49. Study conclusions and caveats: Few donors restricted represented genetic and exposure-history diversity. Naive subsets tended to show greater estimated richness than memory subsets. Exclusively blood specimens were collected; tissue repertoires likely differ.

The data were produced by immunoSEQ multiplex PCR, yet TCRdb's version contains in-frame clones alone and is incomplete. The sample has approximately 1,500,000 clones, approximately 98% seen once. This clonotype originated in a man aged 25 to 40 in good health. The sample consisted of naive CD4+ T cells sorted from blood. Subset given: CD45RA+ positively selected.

The CDR3 loop is CASSQAPGKNEQYF. The CDR3 DNA reads as TGCGCCAGCAGCCAAGCTCCGGGGAAGAACGAGCAGTACTTC. V usage is TRBV4-1 and J usage is TRBJ2-7; perhaps TRBD2 as D (5 bases). Germline V gene data show CDR1 as MGHRA and CDR2 as YSYEKL. Deletions cut 1 base from V and 5 bases from J, with 12 bases between. The CDR3 loop spans 14 amino acids.